The rows below give T cell receptor beta chains drawn from one sample of a study of CD8 T cells in ankylosing spondylitis. TCRdb analysed the 5' RACE reads with MiXCR anew, one entry per CDR3 protein. The repertoire holds 700,000 to 850,000 distinct CDR3 sequences, with 10% to 15% as singletons. Sequenced material: blood, either unsorted or a sorted T cell fraction (not recorded which). The origin of the receptors is a male donor with ankylosing spondylitis. The CDR3 runs from the conserved cysteine through the conserved F or W. The D gene is left open where the match is weak. Not all rows give a size; the values are once, few, many and, for expanded clones, a class.

TRBV5-5 - - CASSFAGVNYGYTF
TRBV6-1 - - CASSESGYGEKLFF
TRBV9 - - CASSVSPGARNSPLHF
TRBV6-5 - few CASSYGDPGTYEQYF
TRBV28 - few CASSHGWSEAFF
TRBV10-3 TRBD2 many CAITKLAGAYEQYF
TRBV6-2/TRBV6-3 - - CASSTVVGDTQYF
TRBV2 - - CASVWVLAEAFF
TRBV7-2 - many CASSLYWGSEQFF
TRBV3-1 - few CASGSEFSSYNEQFF
TRBV18 TRBD1 - CASSQGQEAYYGYTF
TRBV18 - few CASSKDTYQETQYF
TRBV20-1 - few CSARTISDTQYF
TRBV7-2 TRBD2 - CASSRTPGGDTQYF